Listed here are 30 T cell receptor beta chains from one sample, sequenced in a study of T cell responses to AZD1222 COVID-19 vaccine. Profiled with immunoSEQ multiplex PCR; TCRdb holds only in-frame clones, not every one. The data contain about 130,000 clones, just over 90% of them singletons. The source material was peripheral blood, sampled 28 days after the second AZD1222 dose. The receptor set was obtained from an adult who received the AZD1222 COVID-19 vaccine.

V and J are TRBV3-1 (or the pseudogene TRBV3-2) and TRBJ2-1; a possible D gene is TRBD2 (5 bases). Trimming removed 5 bases from V and 8 bases from J, with 22 bases in between. The CDR3 consists of 16 residues. Germline CDR1 reads LGHDT; CDR2 reads YNNKEL (reference sequence). The CDR3 region has the DNA TGTGCCAGCAGCTCCTATTACCGGGAAGTAGGCTATGAGCAGTTCTTC. Protein sequence: CASSSYYREVGYEQFF.

The chain carries TRBV4-2 and TRBJ1-2; D possibly corresponds to TRBD1 (6 bases). Between the trimmed V and J ends, which lost 0 bases and 5 bases, there was a span of 16 bases. The CDR3 has 16 residues. The germline CDR1 and CDR2 sequences are LGHNA and YNFKEQ. CDR3 sequence reads: CASSQDMLQGRYGYTF. In DNA form, the CDR3 reads TGTGCCAGCAGCCAAGATATGCTTCAGGGGAGATATGGCTACACCTTC.

CDR3 sequence (DNA): TGTGCCAGCAGCCGCGGACTAGCGGGAGTTGCGCAGTATTTT. Its translation is CASSRGLAGVAQYF. The chain combines TRBV7-8 with TRBJ2-3; TRBD2 aligns across 13 bases. The junction had 6 bases not matched to a gene; V was cut back by 5 bases and J by 10 bases. CDR1 and CDR2 from the germline V gene are SGHVS and FQNEAQ. The CDR3 totals 14 residues.

The chain is built from TRBV12-3 or TRBV12-4 and TRBJ1-5; 8 bases map to TRBD1. Trimming took 5 bases from V and 6 from J; bases not matched to a gene: 3. The CDR3 has 13 residues. CDR3: CASSQGAGQPQHF. The CDR3, as DNA: TGTGCCAGCAGTCAGGGGGCCGGTCAGCCCCAGCATTTT.

V and J are TRBV5-1 and TRBJ1-4, with 8 bases that match TRBD1. This CDR3 spans 13 amino acids. CDR1 is SGHRS and CDR2 is YFSETQ in the germline V gene. With 4 bases clipped from V and 8 bases from J, the junction kept 4 bases outside the gene matches. In DNA form, the CDR3 reads TGCGCCAGCAGCAGCAGGGGGCAGGAAAAACTGTTTTTT. The encoded protein is CASSSRGQEKLFF.

The gene calls are TRBV11-2 and TRBJ1-6; tentatively, D is TRBD1 (5 bases). V was cut by 5 bases and J by 10 bases, with 18 bases left in between. CDR1 is SGHAT and CDR2 is FQNNGV in the germline V gene. The CDR3 contains 15 residues. CDR3 coding DNA: TGTGCCAGCAGCCTCCGGGGGGGGGATGGATCACCCCTCCACTTT. Protein: CASSLRGGDGSPLHF.

The chain joins TRBV7-2 to TRBJ1-2; D is unresolved. The germline V gene encodes CDR1 SGHTA and CDR2 FQGNSA. The CDR3 is 15 residues long. V lost 3 bases and J 4 bases, leaving 15 bases between the germline ends. The DNA for the CDR3 is TGTGCCAGCAGCTTTCAAATTAGTGGACCCTATGGCTACACCTTC. Its translation is CASSFQISGPYGYTF.

Comment on this clone: Additional DNA sequences in this sample encode the identical CDR3. The chain has TRBV2 and TRBJ2-1, with no clear D. From germline, CDR1 is SNHLY and CDR2 FYNNEI. This CDR3 region has 11 residues. Deletions cut 3 bases from V and 4 bases from J, with 1 base between. Here the CDR3 reads CASSDYNEQFF. In DNA form, the CDR3 reads TGTGCCAGCAGTGATTACAATGAGCAGTTCTTC.

The V call is TRBV4-1, the J call TRBJ2-3, with TRBD2 identical over 8 bases. This CDR3 region has 16 residues. CDR1 is MGHRA and CDR2 is YSYEKL in the germline V gene. V lost 0 bases, J lost 0 bases, and 2 bases stayed unmatched. The DNA of the CDR3 is TGCGCCAGCAGCCAAGATAGCGGGACGAGCACAGATACGCAGTATTTT. This gives the protein CASSQDSGTSTDTQYF.

The chain joins TRBV7-2 to TRBJ2-1; 14 bases align to TRBD2. The trim removed 5 bases at V and 2 bases at J, leaving 11 bases unmatched. Germline assignment: CDR1 SGHTA and CDR2 FQGNSA. The CDR3 is 19 amino acids. CDR3 in amino acids: CASSPSGLAGGSAYNEQFF. Here the CDR3 DNA reads TGTGCCAGCAGCCCCAGCGGACTAGCGGGAGGATCGGCCTACAATGAGCAGTTCTTC.

V gene TRBV3-1 (or the pseudogene TRBV3-2) combines with J gene TRBJ1-6, with a tentative D call TRBD1 (6 bases). This CDR3 region has 18 residues. V was shortened by 4 bases and J by 0 bases, with 16 bases between the two germline ends. The germline CDR1 and CDR2 sequences are LGHDT and YNNKEL (reference sequence). CDR3 in DNA: TGTGCCAGCAGCCGGGGCCAGGGGCAGAGCTCCTATAATTCACCCCTCCACTTT. Protein product: CASSRGQGQSSYNSPLHF.

The rearrangement links TRBV27 to TRBJ2-3; tentatively, D is TRBD1 (8 bases). Germline V gene lookup returns CDR1 MNHEY and CDR2 SMNVEV (reference sequence). This CDR3 contains 16 residues. Trimming shortened V by 4 bases and J by 6 bases, and 20 bases separated the two germline ends. Here the CDR3 reads CASSSHRGGILDTQYF. CDR3 DNA: TGTGCCAGCAGTTCCCACAGGGGGGGAATTCTTGATACGCAGTATTTT.

The chain links TRBV7-6 to TRBJ1-1, with a possible D match to TRBD1 (5 bases). CDR1 and CDR2 from the germline V gene are SGHVS and FNYEAQ. The CDR3 is made up of 12 amino acids. Deletions cut 3 bases from V and 9 bases from J, with 11 bases between. CDR3 in amino acids: CASSLFGAQAFF. CDR3 DNA sequence: TGTGCCAGCAGCTTGTTCGGGGCCCAAGCTTTCTTT.

This clone was recorded only once. The rearrangement joins TRBV6-5 to TRBJ2-5; 8 bases are shared with TRBD2. The CDR3 length is 15 residues. Germline lookup yields CDR1 MNHEY and CDR2 SVGAGI. The junction had 12 bases not matched to a gene; V was cut back by 7 bases and J by 5 bases. CDR3: CASTYTSGPRETQYF. The CDR3 DNA reads as TGTGCCAGCACCTACACTAGCGGCCCAAGGGAGACCCAGTACTTC.

The chain links TRBV19 to TRBJ1-5; D unresolved. The CDR3 is 13 amino acids. Trimming left V 3 bases short and J 5 bases short, with 8 bases between. Germline assignment: CDR1 LNHDA and CDR2 SQIVND (reference sequence). The CDR3, as DNA: TGTGCCAGTAGTATTCGGTTAGATCAGCCCCAGCATTTT. The encoded protein is CASSIRLDQPQHF.

This rearrangement joins TRBV28 to TRBJ1-3, with D maybe TRBD1 (6 bases). V was shortened by 4 bases and J by 0 bases, with 10 bases between the two germline ends. The germline V gene encodes CDR1 MDHEN and CDR2 SYDVKM. CDR3 length: 15 amino acids. The CDR3 sequence is CASSSYRASGNTIYF. The CDR3 DNA sequence: TGTGCCAGCAGTTCATACAGGGCCTCTGGAAACACCATATATTTT.

The CDR3 DNA reads TGTGCCAGCTCACTACAGGGGGCTGGGTACACTGAAGCTTTCTTT. It is translated as CASSLQGAGYTEAFF. V gene TRBV18 combines with J gene TRBJ1-1; 9 bases line up with TRBD1. Germline CDR1 and CDR2: KGHSH and LQKENI. CDR3 size: 15 residues. V shed 4 bases, J shed 3 bases, and the junction held 6 bases outside the gene matches.

This sequence joins TRBV7-3 and TRBJ1-5; TRBD1 matches 8 bases. Germline loops: CDR1 SGHTA, CDR2 FQGTGA. CDR3 length: 16 amino acids. The J segment lost 0 bases and the V segment lost 5 bases, leaving 6 bases of the junction unmatched. Here the CDR3 reads CASSPTTGDSNQPQHF. The CDR3 DNA follows: TGTGCCAGCAGCCCTACGACAGGGGATAGCAATCAGCCCCAGCATTTT. Variable domain in full (rest from reference TRBV7-3 and TRBJ1-5): GAGVSQTPSNKVTEKGKYVELRCDPISGHTALYWYRQSLGQGPEFLIYFQGTGAADDSGLPNDRFFAVRPEGSVSTLKIQRTERGDSAVYLCASSPTTGDSNQPQHFGDGTRLSIL.

The chain has TRBV19 and TRBJ2-7; 10 positions agree with TRBD2. The CDR3 loop spans 15 amino acids. V shed 7 bases, J shed 0 bases, and the junction held 6 bases outside the gene matches. The germline V gene encodes CDR1 LNHDA and CDR2 SQIVND (reference sequence). CDR3 DNA: TGTGCCAGTACCCCTAGCGGGAGTGGCTCCTACGAGCAGTACTTC. Amino acid sequence: CASTPSGSGSYEQYF.

The chain links TRBV4-1 to TRBJ2-1; 10 nucleotides agree with TRBD2. The germline V gene has CDR1 MGHRA and CDR2 YSYEKL. The CDR3 extends over 15 amino acids. J was trimmed by 3 bases and V by 4 bases; bases with no gene match: 3. CDR3 sequence (DNA): TGCGCCAGCAGCCTACTAGCGGGGTACTACAATGAGCAGTTCTTC. This encodes CASSLLAGYYNEQFF.

The V gene is TRBV9, the J gene TRBJ1-1; 8 positions agree with TRBD1. The CDR3 has 14 residues. CDR1 is SGDLS and CDR2 is YYNGEE in the germline V gene. J lost 6 bases, V lost 3 bases, and 7 bases had no gene match. CDR3 DNA sequence: TGTGCCAGCAGCGGACAGGGGCCCTGGGCTGAAGCTTTCTTT. Encoded protein: CASSGQGPWAEAFF.

The chain combines TRBV14 with TRBJ2-3, with 9 positions matching TRBD1. The CDR3 contains 15 residues. The V gene end was trimmed by 4 bases and the J gene end by 3 bases; junction bases not matched to a gene: 5. Per the germline V gene, CDR1 is SGHDN and CDR2 is FVKESK. The CDR3 bases are TGTGCCAGCAGCCCCGGGACAGGGTTTACAGATACGCAGTATTTT. This encodes CASSPGTGFTDTQYF.

The gene calls are TRBV5-1 and TRBJ2-7; D is ambiguous. Germline CDR1 SGHRS, CDR2 YFSETQ. V was cut by 1 base and J by 4 bases, with 6 bases left in between. The CDR3 contains 12 residues. CDR3 sequence reads: CASSLYGYEQYF. CDR3 coding DNA: TGCGCCAGCAGCTTGTACGGGTACGAGCAGTACTTC.

The V call is TRBV9, the J call TRBJ1-3; TRBD1 is a possible D gene (5 bases). This CDR3 spans 15 amino acids. V gave up 3 bases and J gave up 0 bases, with 10 bases separating them. Germline CDR1 SGDLS, CDR2 YYNGEE. DNA of the CDR3: TGTGCCAGCAGCGGTTGGGGGATCTCTGGAAACACCATATATTTT. Its translation is CASSGWGISGNTIYF.

J is TRBJ2-7 and V is TRBV11-3; D gene uncertain. CDR1 and CDR2 (germline): SGHNT, YENEEA. The V end was cut by 5 bases, the J end by 3 bases, with 11 bases between. The CDR3 is 13 amino acids. The CDR3 bases are TGTGCCAGCAGCCGAGACTCAGGCTACGAGCAGTACTTC. Residues: CASSRDSGYEQYF. Complete variable domain (other parts from reference TRBV11-3 and TRBJ2-7): EAGVVQSPRYKIIEKKQPVAFWCNPISGHNTLYWYLQNLGQGPELLIRYENEEAVDDSQLPKDRFSAERLKGVDSTLKIQPAELGDSAVYLCASSRDSGYEQYFGPGTRLTVT.

The chain combines TRBV6-1 with TRBJ1-2, with a weak D call TRBD1 (5 bases). The CDR3 length is 15 residues. Per the germline V gene, CDR1 is MNHNS and CDR2 is SASEGT. The ends were cut back, 3 bases at V and 8 bases at J, with 19 bases in the middle. The CDR3 DNA sequence: TGTGCCAGCAGTGAGGGGCAGGCCCTTGGACGGGGCTACACCTTC. Its protein product is CASSEGQALGRGYTF.

V usage is TRBV7-6 and J usage is TRBJ2-2; D is ambiguous. The germline V gene has CDR1 SGHVS and CDR2 FNYEAQ. V was cut by 4 bases and J by 6 bases, with 12 bases left in between. This CDR3 spans 14 amino acids. CDR3 protein: CASSSRLGPGELFF. CDR3 DNA: TGTGCCAGCAGCTCTCGTTTGGGTCCCGGGGAGCTGTTTTTT.

V usage is TRBV19 and J usage is TRBJ2-5, with D possibly TRBD2 on 5 matching bases. Trimming took 1 base from V and 5 from J, leaving 11 bases between them. This CDR3 spans 14 amino acids. Germline loops: CDR1 LNHDA, CDR2 SQIVND (reference sequence). CDR3 amino acids: CASSIAGLEETQYF. CDR3 sequence (DNA): TGTGCCAGTAGTATAGCGGGATTAGAGGAGACCCAGTACTTC.

The V and J genes are TRBV24-1 and TRBJ1-3; perhaps TRBD1 as D (6 bases). The CDR3 extends over 15 amino acids. The V end lost 8 bases, the J end lost 0 bases, and 13 bases lay between the germline ends. The germline gives CDR1 KGHDR, CDR2 SFDVKD. Here the CDR3 reads CATNTGIVSGNTIYF. The DNA of the CDR3 is TGTGCCACCAATACAGGGATTGTCTCTGGAAACACCATATATTTT.

The rearrangement links TRBV27 to TRBJ2-2; TRBD1 might be the D (5 bases). Germline assignment: CDR1 MNHEY and CDR2 SMNVEV (reference sequence). The V gene lost 7 bases and the J gene lost 6 bases, with 15 bases spanning the gap. The CDR3 totals 14 residues. CDR3 in DNA: TGTGCCAGCAATAGGCAGGGTTTGGCCGGGGAGCTGTTTTTT. Protein sequence: CASNRQGLAGELFF.